The text below deals with one TCR beta chain. This sample stems from a study of blood T cell repertoires in COVID-19. Study in general: PBMCs, B-cell-depleted T cells, or T cells were the source of the cDNA or gDNA that made up the material.

Using immunoSEQ multiplex PCR, the repertoire was profiled, and TCRdb retains in-frame clones only, with some absent. Among about 380,000 clones listed, around 89% were seen once. This CDR3 spans 15 amino acids. V lost 4 bases to trimming and J lost 1 base, with 13 bases between them. Germline assignment: CDR1 SNHLY and CDR2 FYNNEI. The clonotype comes from a woman aged 18-29 years who had recovered from COVID-19. The rearrangement uses TRBV2 and TRBJ2-5; D may be TRBD1 (6 bases). The specimen sequenced was PBMCs or T cells enriched from blood (not recorded which). The CDR3 here is CASSGETGPQETQYF. The CDR3 region has the DNA TGTGCCAGCAGTGGAGAGACAGGCCCCCAAGAGACCCAGTACTTC.